These 18 T cell receptor beta chains were sequenced from one sample in a study of multiple sclerosis patients with progressive multifocal leukoencephalopathy. This table comes from immunoSEQ multiplex PCR, and its TCRdb copy is limited to in-frame clones, with some not included. Altogether 25,000 to 35,000 clones are present, 89% being singletons, with the ten largest covering less than 1.6%. The time point was: roughly 6 months of natalizumab therapy. Material: PBMCs, obtained from a patient treated with natalizumab. The receptors were gathered from a human donor with multiple sclerosis.

CDR3 amino acids: CASSFSLWSTEAFF. The CDR3 DNA is TGTGCCAGCAGCTTCAGTTTGTGGAGCACTGAAGCTTTCTTT. The chain uses TRBV13 and TRBJ1-1, with unresolved D. Trimming removed 3 bases from V and 4 bases from J, with 12 bases in between. This CDR3 spans 14 amino acids. In germline, CDR1 is PRHDT, CDR2 FYEKMQ (reference sequence).

The chain is built from TRBV7-8 and TRBJ2-1, with TRBD2 identical over 9 bases. The V gene's germline CDR1 is SGHVS and CDR2 FQNEAQ. With V trimmed by 8 bases and J by 9 bases, 14 bases remained unmatched. This CDR3 has 15 residues. The CDR3 DNA is TGTGCCAGCCGGGTAGCGGGAGCCTACAGGAGTGAGCAGTTCTTC. This gives the protein CASRVAGAYRSEQFF.

The gene calls are TRBV5-4 and TRBJ2-2, with a tentative D call TRBD2 (5 bases). The CDR3 totals 16 residues. CDR1 and CDR2 from the germline V gene are SGHNT and YYREEE (reference sequence). The ends were cut back, 0 bases at V and 0 bases at J, with 9 bases in the middle. DNA of the CDR3: TGTGCCAGCAGCTTGGGGTGGGAGCCGAACACCGGGGAGCTGTTTTTT. Translation gives CASSLGWEPNTGELFF. The full variable domain, rest sourced from reference TRBV5-4 and TRBJ2-2, is ETGVTQSPTHLIKTRGQQVTLRCSSQSGHNTVSWYQQALGQGPQFIFQYYREEENGRGNFPPRFSGLQFPNYSSELNVNALELDDSALYLCASSLGWEPNTGELFFGEGSRLTVL.

The chain couples TRBV7-9 to TRBJ1-2; no definite D call. There are 14 residues in the CDR3. Between the trimmed V and J ends, which lost 5 bases and 0 bases, there was a span of 10 bases. Looked up from germline, CDR1 is SEHNR and CDR2 is FQNEAQ (reference sequence). CDR3 sequence: CASSPPTPNYGYTF. The CDR3 DNA is TGTGCCAGCAGCCCGCCCACACCTAACTATGGCTACACCTTC.

The chain has TRBV5-1 and TRBJ1-1, with 9 bases lining up with TRBD1. Germline V gene lookup returns CDR1 SGHRS and CDR2 YFSETQ. The J segment lost 4 bases and the V segment lost 3 bases, leaving 4 bases of the junction unmatched. The CDR3 runs 14 residues. The CDR3 reads CASSYGQGTTEAFF. As DNA, the CDR3 is TGCGCCAGCAGCTACGGACAGGGGACCACTGAAGCTTTCTTT.

In nucleotides, the CDR3 is TGCGCCAGCAGCCAAGGAATCGGGGTCTCCTACAATGAGCAGTTCTTC. Its translation: CASSQGIGVSYNEQFF. This chain links TRBV4-1 with TRBJ2-1, with D possibly being TRBD2 (5 bases). The CDR3 loop spans 16 amino acids. From germline, CDR1 is MGHRA and CDR2 YSYEKL. Trimming shortened V by 1 base and J by 0 bases, and 10 bases separated the two germline ends.

The chain combines TRBV5-4 with TRBJ1-2; 7 nucleotides align to TRBD1. V was pared by 4 bases and J by 6 bases, with 6 bases of the junction left unmatched. CDR1 and CDR2 from the germline V gene are SGHNT and YYREEE (reference sequence). The CDR3 is made up of 13 amino acids. CDR3 sequence reads: CASSLRQGHGYTF. CDR3 nucleotide sequence: TGTGCCAGCAGCCTAAGACAGGGCCATGGCTACACCTTC. Full variable domain (rest looked up from reference TRBV5-4 and TRBJ1-2): ETGVTQSPTHLIKTRGQQVTLRCSSQSGHNTVSWYQQALGQGPQFIFQYYREEENGRGNFPPRFSGLQFPNYSSELNVNALELDDSALYLCASSLRQGHGYTFGSGTRLTVV.

V is TRBV18 and J is TRBJ1-1; possible D gene TRBD1, 5 bases. The CDR3 sequence is 14 residues long. The V end lost 5 bases, the J end lost 3 bases, and 13 bases lay between the germline ends. Germline loops: CDR1 KGHSH, CDR2 LQKENI. Here the CDR3 reads CASSTFPGDTEAFF. CDR3 nucleotide sequence: TGTGCCAGCTCAACTTTTCCGGGGGACACTGAAGCTTTCTTT.

The chain links TRBV11-2 to TRBJ1-3, with a weak D call TRBD1 (6 bases). Germline CDR1 SGHAT, CDR2 FQNNGV. Trimming stripped 4 bases from V and 2 bases from J, with 12 bases between. The CDR3 consists of 15 residues. The CDR3 protein is CASSSLTGAGNTIYF. CDR3 nucleotide sequence: TGTGCCAGCAGCTCCTTGACAGGAGCTGGAAACACCATATATTTT.

This chain connects TRBV12-5 to TRBJ1-3; no clear D gene. The germline V gene has CDR1 LGHNT and CDR2 FRNRAP. This CDR3 is built from 16 residues. The ends were cut back, 1 base at V and 0 bases at J, with 10 bases in the middle. In DNA form, the CDR3 reads TGTGCTAGTGGTTTGGCATTTCCAAACTCTGGAAACACCATATATTTT. Its protein is CASGLAFPNSGNTIYF.

This sequence joins TRBV9 and TRBJ1-5; D call uncertain. Trimming took off 3 bases at V and 6 bases at J, with 10 bases between the two ends. Germline CDR1 and CDR2: SGDLS and YYNGEE. CDR3 length: 13 residues. The DNA for the CDR3 is TGTGCCAGCAGCGCCAGCCCTGGTCAGCCCCAGCATTTT. It encodes CASSASPGQPQHF.

V usage is TRBV5-1 and J usage is TRBJ1-4; a possible D gene is TRBD1 (5 bases). The germline V gene has CDR1 SGHRS and CDR2 YFSETQ. The CDR3 length is 15 residues. Deletions cut 4 bases from V and 0 bases from J, with 10 bases between. CDR3 DNA: TGCGCCAGCAGCCTGGGGACGGCAACTAATGAAAAACTGTTTTTT. Translated: CASSLGTATNEKLFF.

The chain is built from TRBV9 and TRBJ2-7; D might be TRBD2 (6 bases). This CDR3 is built from 14 residues. V was trimmed by 4 bases and J by 5 bases, leaving 16 bases between them. Germline CDR1 reads SGDLS; CDR2 reads YYNGEE. The CDR3 loop is CASSPTGGIHEQYF. Written as DNA, the CDR3 is TGTGCCAGCAGCCCCACTGGAGGGATACACGAGCAGTACTTC.

CDR3 loop: CDWGAGELFF. As DNA, the CDR3 is TGTGACTGGGGGGCCGGGGAGCTGTTTTTT. The V call is TRBV2, the J call TRBJ2-2; weak D call: TRBD2 (6 bases). Per the germline V gene, CDR1 is SNHLY and CDR2 is FYNNEI. The CDR3 runs 10 residues.

The V gene is TRBV5-1, the J gene TRBJ2-2, with 8 nucleotides matching TRBD2. Germline values: CDR1 SGHRS, CDR2 YFSETQ. Trimming took 4 bases from V and 6 from J; bases not matched to a gene: 5. The CDR3 spans 14 residues. The CDR3 spells CASSLGLGAGELFF. CDR3 DNA sequence: TGCGCCAGCAGCCTGGGACTAGGCGCCGGGGAGCTGTTTTTT. The whole variable domain, remainder taken from reference TRBV5-1 and TRBJ2-2, is KAGVTQTPRYLIKTRGQQVTLSCSPISGHRSVSWYQQTPGQGLQFLFEYFSETQRNKGNFPGRFSGRQFSNSRSEMNVSTLELGDSALYLCASSLGLGAGELFFGEGSRLTVL.

The chain uses TRBV10-3 and TRBJ2-7, with D unclear. Trimming removed 7 bases from V and 0 bases from J, with 13 bases in between. This CDR3 spans 14 amino acids. Germline V gene sequence: CDR1 ENHRY, CDR2 SYGVKD. As DNA, the CDR3 is TGTGCCATCACAAAATCGGGCAGCTCCTACGAGCAGTACTTC. Amino acid sequence: CAITKSGSSYEQYF.

For this clone: Mismatch with germline at one junction end may stem from a read error. V gene TRBV7-8 combines with J gene TRBJ1-1; D uncertain. Germline loops: CDR1 SGHVS, CDR2 FQNEAQ. This CDR3 spans 14 amino acids. CDR3 DNA: TGTGCCAGCAGCCTTTTCGGGATGAACGCTGAAGCTTTCTTT. It yields the protein CASSLFGMNAEAFF.

This sequence joins TRBV4-3 and TRBJ2-7; D might be TRBD1 or TRBD2, each matching 5 bases. The germline V gene encodes CDR1 LGHNA and CDR2 YSLEER. The CDR3 is made up of 16 amino acids. V lost 0 bases, J lost 2 bases, and 14 bases lay in between. CDR3 nucleotide sequence: TGCGCCAGCAGCCAAGATAGGGGACGGATCCCCTACGAGCAGTACTTC. It encodes CASSQDRGRIPYEQYF.